The rows below give T cell receptor beta chains drawn from one sample of a study of T cells expressing NK-cell markers. TCRdb reanalyzed the 5' RACE reads and collapses them to one entry per CDR3 protein, without DNA. The data show 500,000 or so distinct CDR3 sequences, and the top ten clones hold 3.5% to 4.5%. The sequenced sample was blood T cells: a sorted CD56 or NKG2C T cell subset, CD4+ or CD8+ T cells, or bulk PBMC T cells (not recorded which). These TCRs come from a man between 18 and 29 years old in good health. The CDR3 runs from the conserved cysteine through the conserved F or W.

v_call,j_call,cdr3_aa
TRBV7-6,TRBJ1-1,CASSLEDGRLNTEAFF
TRBV12-3/TRBV12-4,TRBJ2-1,CASSSRTSGPYNEQFF
TRBV6-1,TRBJ2-1,CASSNGRRNYNEQFF
TRBV6-5,TRBJ1-3,CASSSDRAGNTIYF
TRBV6-5,TRBJ1-1,CASSYFARGPTEAFF
TRBV15,TRBJ2-1,CATNSDRSLNEQFF
TRBV12-3/TRBV12-4,TRBJ2-1,CASSALLAGQVF
TRBV7-9,TRBJ2-5,CASSLKVTKETQYF
TRBV4-1,TRBJ2-3,CASSQDGAGGPSDTQYF
TRBV2,TRBJ1-4,CASASGLSEKLFF
TRBV4-1,TRBJ2-2,CASSQVALDGELFF
TRBV12-3/TRBV12-4,TRBJ1-5,CASSPPDRVHQPQHF
TRBV6-1,TRBJ1-4,CASSEGVGTGIKLFF
TRBV20-1,TRBJ2-1,CSARDNRLAGTYNEQFF
TRBV9,TRBJ1-5,CASPQGPTPYSNQPQHF
TRBV29-1,TRBJ2-3,CSARTGGADTQYF
TRBV5-1,TRBJ2-5,CASSLGVSGSFKETQYF
TRBV11-2,TRBJ1-5,CASSFDRFQPQHF
TRBV30,TRBJ2-1,CAWTPTGRNEQFF
TRBV3-1,TRBJ2-5,CASTPLVKETQYF
TRBV20-1,TRBJ2-7,CSATGTANVPYEQYF
TRBV3-1,TRBJ2-6,CASSQEPGANVLTF
TRBV6-1,TRBJ2-5,CASSATSGRGEETQYF
TRBV6-2/TRBV6-3,TRBJ1-2,CASSYSPGTSGGYTF
TRBV19,TRBJ1-1,CASSGQGEAFF
TRBV5-1,TRBJ2-3,CASSSGQDPRVRTDTQYF
TRBV7-2,TRBJ2-4,CASSLGLVGIQYF
TRBV20-1,TRBJ2-1,CSARDQGVEQFF
TRBV12-3/TRBV12-4,TRBJ2-4,CASSSRHTIQYF
TRBV20-1,TRBJ2-7,CSAFSPREYEQYF
TRBV20-1,TRBJ1-6,CSAGRGYDSPLHF
TRBV10-3,TRBJ2-6,CAITAGMSSGANVLTF
TRBV6-5,TRBJ2-7,CASSYTTVNSYEQYF
TRBV18,TRBJ2-2,CASSRANSPGELFF
TRBV28,TRBJ2-1,CASSLTARTYNEQFF
TRBV7-8,TRBJ1-6,CASSPRRGGGSPLHF
TRBV12-3/TRBV12-4,TRBJ2-1,CASSPSGIGSNEQFF
TRBV10-3,TRBJ2-3,CAISDEGLGTDTQYF
TRBV25-1,TRBJ2-7,CATSRGPFNEQYF
TRBV6-1,TRBJ2-1,CASSGFYEQFF
TRBV4-2,TRBJ1-2,CASSQDTGIGYTF
TRBV5-1,TRBJ2-5,CASSLPVSIGQETQYF
TRBV6-5,TRBJ1-1,CASSYEGRGRAFF
TRBV28,TRBJ2-1,CASSLPGQGLNEQFF
TRBV12-3/TRBV12-4,TRBJ2-3,CASIPTLGDTQYF
TRBV2,TRBJ2-7,CASSDEPGTSLSYEQYF
TRBV7-9,TRBJ1-6,CASSLRVGDSPLHF
TRBV9,TRBJ1-3,CASSVGGENTIYF
TRBV7-2,TRBJ2-5,CASGYQETQYF
TRBV29-1,TRBJ2-1,CSVGGLLGEQFF
TRBV5-5,TRBJ2-5,CASSSRDRPQETQYF
TRBV12-3/TRBV12-4,TRBJ1-4,CASSYEATGGEKLFF
TRBV27,TRBJ2-2,CARLYGGAGELFF
TRBV9,TRBJ2-1,CASSVAGTRVGSQEQFF
TRBV7-9,TRBJ2-3,CASSLIIAASTDTQYF
TRBV4-2,TRBJ2-2,CASSQGYGGREGELFF